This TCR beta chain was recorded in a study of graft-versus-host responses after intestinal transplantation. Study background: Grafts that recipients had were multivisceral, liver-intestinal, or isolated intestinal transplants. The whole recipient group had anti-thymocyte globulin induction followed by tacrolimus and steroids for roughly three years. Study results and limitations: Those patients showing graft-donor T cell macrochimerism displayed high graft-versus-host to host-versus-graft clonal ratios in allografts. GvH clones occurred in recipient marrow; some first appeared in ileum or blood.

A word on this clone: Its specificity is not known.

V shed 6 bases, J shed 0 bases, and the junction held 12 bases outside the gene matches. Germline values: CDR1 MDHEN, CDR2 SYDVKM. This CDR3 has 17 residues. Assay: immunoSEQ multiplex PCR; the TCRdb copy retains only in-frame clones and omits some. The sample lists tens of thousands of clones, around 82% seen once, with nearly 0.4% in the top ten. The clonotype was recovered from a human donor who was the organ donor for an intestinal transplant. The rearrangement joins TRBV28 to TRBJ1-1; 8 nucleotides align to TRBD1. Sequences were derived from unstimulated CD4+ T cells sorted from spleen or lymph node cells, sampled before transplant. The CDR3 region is CASRQTGAARMNTEAFF. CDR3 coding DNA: TGTGCCAGCAGGCAGACAGGGGCCGCTCGAATGAACACTGAAGCTTTCTTT.